The clone carrying this T cell receptor beta chain was counted at least ten times. The antigen is undetermined. This record belongs to a study of regulatory T cells in long-lasting Graves disease. Construction of TCR beta libraries relied on iRepertoire HTBI primers and on Arm-PCR targeting CDR3 regions. TCRdb re-derived calls from the multiplex PCR reads in MiXCR, one entry per CDR3 protein. This sample has 540,000 or so distinct CDR3 sequences, with roughly 12% found just once. Study-wide results and limits: Persistent cases favored TRBV28, TRBJ1-2 and TRBJ2-5. New patients shared fewer public clonotypes (about 1,000) than persistent patients did (2,741).

The V gene's germline CDR1 is MNHNS and CDR2 SASEGT. The germline V and J ends were trimmed by 6 bases and 4 bases, with 13 bases remaining between them. There are 13 residues in the CDR3. Time point specified: newly diagnosed GD, antithyroid drugs for less than 3 months. RNA extracted from PBMCs served as the sequencing template. The sample was also reused in another study, on T cells in Graves' hyperthyroidism and ophthalmopathy. That investigation notes: For the diagnoses, clinical symptoms, serum thyroxine and TRAb, thyroid ultrasound and orbital computed tomography were used. Before onset, by a median of around six months, the model predicted ophthalmopathy.

The clonotype comes from a man aged 30 to 45 with Graves disease. This chain links TRBV6-1 with TRBJ2-7, with D perhaps TRBD1 (5 bases). The material sequenced was peripheral blood mononuclear cells (PBMCs), taken at new diagnosis, from a patient treated with antithyroid drugs. As DNA, the CDR3 is TGTGCCAGCAGATCTCTTCAGGGTTACGAGCAGTACTTC. Translating it yields CASRSLQGYEQYF.